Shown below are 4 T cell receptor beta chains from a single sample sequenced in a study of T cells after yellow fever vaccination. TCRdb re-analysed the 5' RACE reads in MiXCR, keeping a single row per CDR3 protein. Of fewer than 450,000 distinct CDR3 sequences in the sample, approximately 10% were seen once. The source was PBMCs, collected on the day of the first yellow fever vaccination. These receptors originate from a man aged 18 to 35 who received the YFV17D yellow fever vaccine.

The CDR3 sequence is CASSLGGTSTNTGELFF. CDR3 sequence (DNA): TGCGCCAGCAGCTTGGGGGGAACATCTACGAACACCGGGGAGCTGTTTTTT. The chain links TRBV5-1 to TRBJ2-2; D remains unclear. The length of the CDR3 is 17 residues. Trimming removed 0 bases from V and 0 bases from J, with 12 bases in between. The germline CDR1 and CDR2 sequences are SGHRS and YFSETQ. The full variable domain, in which reference TRBV5-1 and TRBJ2-2 provide the parts outside the CDR3, is KAGVTQTPRYLIKTRGQQVTLSCSPISGHRSVSWYQQTPGQGLQFLFEYFSETQRNKGNFPGRFSGRQFSNSRSEMNVSTLELGDSALYLCASSLGGTSTNTGELFFGEGSRLTVL.

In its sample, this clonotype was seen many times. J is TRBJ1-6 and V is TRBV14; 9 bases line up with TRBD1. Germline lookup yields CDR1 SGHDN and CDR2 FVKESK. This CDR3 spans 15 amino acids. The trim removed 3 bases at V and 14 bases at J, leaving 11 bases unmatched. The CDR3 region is CASSHTGGEFGTLHF. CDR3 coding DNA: TGTGCCAGCAGCCATACAGGGGGCGAATTTGGAACCCTCCACTTT.

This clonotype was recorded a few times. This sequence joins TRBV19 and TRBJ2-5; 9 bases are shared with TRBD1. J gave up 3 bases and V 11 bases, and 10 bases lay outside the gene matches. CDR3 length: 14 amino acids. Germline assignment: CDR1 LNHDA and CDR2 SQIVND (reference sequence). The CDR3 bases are TGTGCCTCAACACAGGGGGCGAACGAAGAGACCCAGTACTTC. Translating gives CASTQGANEETQYF.

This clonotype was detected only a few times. CDR3 protein: CSVNSGNTGELFF. In DNA form, the CDR3 reads TGCAGCGTTAACTCCGGGAACACCGGGGAGCTGTTTTTT. The gene calls are TRBV29-1 and TRBJ2-2; unclear D gene. Deletions cut 5 bases from V and 1 base from J, with 8 bases between. Germline lookup yields CDR1 SQVTM and CDR2 ANQGSEA. This CDR3 contains 13 residues.